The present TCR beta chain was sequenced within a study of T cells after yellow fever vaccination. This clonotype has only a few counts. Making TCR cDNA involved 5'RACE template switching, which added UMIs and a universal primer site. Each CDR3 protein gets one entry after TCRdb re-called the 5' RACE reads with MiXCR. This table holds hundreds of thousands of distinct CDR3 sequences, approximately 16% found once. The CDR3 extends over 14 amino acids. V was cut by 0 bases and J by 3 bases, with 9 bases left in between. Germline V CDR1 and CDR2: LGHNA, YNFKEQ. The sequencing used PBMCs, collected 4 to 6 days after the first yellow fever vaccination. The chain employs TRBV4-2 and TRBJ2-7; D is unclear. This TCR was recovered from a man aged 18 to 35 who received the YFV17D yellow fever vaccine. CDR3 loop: CASSQDRRGYEQYF. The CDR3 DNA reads TGTGCCAGCAGCCAAGATCGCAGAGGCTACGAGCAGTACTTC.